These 9 T cell receptor beta chains share one sample of origin, sequenced in a study of blood T cell repertoires in COVID-19. The assay was immunoSEQ multiplex PCR, and TCRdb's table has in-frame clones only and misses some. Of about 110,000 clones listed, 75% to 90% are singletons. Sequencing was performed on peripheral blood. All receptors derive from a woman aged 45 to 65 with acute or convalescent COVID-19.

V usage is TRBV7-9 and J usage is TRBJ2-3; the D gene is possibly TRBD2 (6 bases). Germline CDR1 reads SEHNR; CDR2 reads FQNEAQ (reference sequence). Trimming pared 2 bases from V and 2 bases from J, leaving 17 bases between. CDR3 length: 17 residues. CDR3 sequence reads: CASSLRTQVAVTDTQYF. The DNA of the CDR3 is TGTGCCAGCAGCTTAAGAACCCAGGTAGCGGTCACAGATACGCAGTATTTT.

This chain connects TRBV28 to TRBJ2-4, with TRBD2 identical over 9 bases. V lost 6 bases to trimming and J lost 4 bases; unmatched junction nucleotides: 7. Germline values: CDR1 MDHEN, CDR2 SYDVKM. This CDR3 region has 15 residues. CDR3 in amino acids: CASSSRSGGKNIQYF. As DNA, the CDR3 is TGTGCCAGCAGCTCCCGTAGCGGGGGAAAAAACATTCAGTACTTC. The full variable domain, rest sourced from reference TRBV28 and TRBJ2-4, is DVKVTQSSRYLVKRTGEKVFLECVQDMDHENMFWYRQDPGLGLRLIYFSYDVKMKEKGDIPEGYSVSREKKERFSLILESASTNQTSMYLCASSSRSGGKNIQYFGAGTRLSVL.

DNA for the CDR3: TGCGCCAGCAGCTGGGGGCCGGGACAGGGATCACCCCTCCACTTT. It yields the protein CASSWGPGQGSPLHF. This sequence joins TRBV5-1 and TRBJ1-6, with 9 bases lining up with TRBD1. CDR1 and CDR2 (germline): SGHRS, YFSETQ. V lost 3 bases, J lost 10 bases, and 8 bases stayed unmatched. The CDR3 totals 15 residues. The full variable domain, with the rest looked up from reference TRBV5-1 and TRBJ1-6, is KAGVTQTPRYLIKTRGQQVTLSCSPISGHRSVSWYQQTPGQGLQFLFEYFSETQRNKGNFPGRFSGRQFSNSRSEMNVSTLELGDSALYLCASSWGPGQGSPLHFGNGTRLTVT.

The chain couples TRBV7-3 to TRBJ2-7, with D maybe TRBD1 (5 bases). The CDR3 sequence is 16 residues long. Germline lookup yields CDR1 SGHTA and CDR2 FQGTGA. The V end was cut by 5 bases, the J end by 0 bases, with 17 bases between. This CDR3 reads CASSARQKNDSYEQYF. The CDR3 DNA follows: TGTGCCAGCAGCGCCAGACAGAAGAACGACTCCTACGAGCAGTACTTC.

The V gene is TRBV2, the J gene TRBJ2-2; the D gene is possibly TRBD2 (7 bases). The germline V and J ends were trimmed by 5 bases and 6 bases, with 13 bases remaining between them. CDR3 length: 14 residues. Per germline, CDR1 SNHLY and CDR2 FYNNEI. The CDR3 region has the DNA TGTGCCAGCAGTTTACAGGGAGGGGCCGGGGAGCTGTTTTTT. It translates to CASSLQGGAGELFF. Complete variable domain (other parts from reference TRBV2 and TRBJ2-2): EPEVTQTPSHQVTQMGQEVILRCVPISNHLYFYWYRQILGQKVEFLVSFYNNEISEKSEIFDDQFSVERPDGSNFTLKIRSTKLEDSAMYFCASSLQGGAGELFFGEGSRLTVL.

CDR3 in amino acids: CAISGENYNSPLHF. In nucleotides, the CDR3 is TGTGCCATCAGTGGTGAGAATTATAATTCACCCCTCCACTTT. The chain employs TRBV10-3 and TRBJ1-6; D is ambiguous. Germline lookup yields CDR1 ENHRY and CDR2 SYGVKD. Trimming cost V 4 bases and J 4 bases, with 8 bases left between them. The CDR3 is 14 residues long.

As regards this clone: In the same sample, other DNA sequences code for this CDR3. This chain connects TRBV5-1 to TRBJ1-1; no firm D call. V lost 0 bases and J lost 5, with 8 bases in between. CDR3 length: 13 amino acids. Germline assignment: CDR1 SGHRS and CDR2 YFSETQ. CDR3 sequence: CASSLEGGTEAFF. CDR3 nucleotides: TGCGCCAGCAGCTTGGAGGGAGGAACTGAAGCTTTCTTT.

As regards this clone: At one boundary the junction diverges from the germline segment, which might be a read error. The chain combines TRBV30 with TRBJ2-7; D is ambiguous. The CDR3 contains 11 residues. From germline, CDR1 is GTSNPN and CDR2 SVGIG (reference sequence). CDR3 loop: CAWSSPRQANF. Here the CDR3 DNA reads TGTGCCTGGAGCTCTCCGAGGCAAGCGAACTTC.

V gene TRBV5-6 combines with J gene TRBJ2-6; D unclear. Deletions cut 0 bases from V and 12 bases from J, with 10 bases between. The CDR3 is 13 residues long. Germline V gene data show CDR1 as SGHDT and CDR2 as YYEEEE. The CDR3: CASSLGQVGVLTF. The CDR3 nucleotides are TGTGCCAGCAGCTTGGGCCAGGTCGGCGTCCTGACTTTC.